This T cell receptor beta chain was profiled in a study of blood T cell repertoires in COVID-19. Only in-frame clones appear in the TCRdb table, and some are missing; sequencing was by immunoSEQ multiplex PCR. The table has roughly 200,000 clones, about 76% seen once; the top ten hold less than 7%. V dropped 4 bases and J dropped 5 bases, with 15 bases sitting between them. Germline V gene lookup returns CDR1 SGHRS and CDR2 YFSETQ. This CDR3 comprises 14 residues. The material sequenced was peripheral blood. The chain couples TRBV5-1 to TRBJ1-1; D is perhaps TRBD1 (5 bases). The sequence was obtained from a woman aged 35 to 49 with COVID-19, enrolled during active disease. The CDR3 region is CASSPMRGGTEAFF. The CDR3 bases are TGCGCCAGCAGCCCGATGAGGGGAGGGACTGAAGCTTTCTTT.